The rows below give T cell receptor beta chains drawn from one sample of a study of PD-L1 blockade in urothelial cancer. The repertoire was sequenced with immunoSEQ multiplex PCR; TCRdb's copy has only in-frame clones and lacks some. The repertoire has some 80,000 clones, over 80% of them found once; the top ten carry 6.5% to 8%. The sample was PBMCs, taken around atezolizumab (anti-PD-L1) treatment. Receptor source: a man aged 35 to 55 with urothelial cancer. The CDR3 runs from the conserved cysteine through the conserved F or W. Each record gives: V gene, D gene, CDR3 length, J gene, clone size, CDR3 protein, CDR3 DNA. A D gene is named only where the DNA matches it firmly. Size is omitted from some rows. Given values are once, few, many or a class for expanded clones.

>TRBV9|NA|15|TRBJ1-2|NA
CASSLGNGGEGGYTF
TGTGCCAGCAGCCTTGGTAACGGAGGGGAAGGAGGCTACACCTTC
>TRBV7-2|TRBD1|14|TRBJ1-1|NA
CASSPTDRDREAFF
TGTGCCAGCAGCCCCACAGACAGGGACCGAGAAGCTTTCTTT
>TRBV7-9|NA|15|TRBJ2-1|once
CASSNTPQGSGEQFF
TGTGCCAGCAGCAACACGCCCCAGGGTTCGGGTGAGCAGTTCTTC
>TRBV7-9|TRBD2|13|TRBJ2-1|NA
CASSPGGGNEQFF
TGTGCCAGCAGCCCGGGGGGAGGCAATGAGCAGTTCTTC
>TRBV9|TRBD1|15|TRBJ1-2|NA
CASSTQTGVNSGYTF
TGTGCCAGCAGCACCCAGACAGGGGTAAACTCTGGCTACACCTTC
>TRBV19|NA|11|TRBJ1-4|NA
CASSIGEKLFF
TGTGCCAGTAGTATCGGTGAAAAACTGTTTTTT
>TRBV28|TRBD2|16|TRBJ2-1|NA
CASSFFARREKGEQFF
TGTGCCAGCAGTTTCTTTGCTCGGCGGGAGAAGGGTGAGCAGTTCTTC
>TRBV7-9|TRBD1|15|TRBJ2-7|once
CASSRKRDRVREQYF
TGTGCCAGCAGCCGTAAACGGGACAGGGTTCGGGAGCAGTACTTC
>TRBV30|TRBD2|15|TRBJ2-6|NA
CAWSGGAAGANVLTF
TGTGCCTGGAGCGGGGGGGCGGCTGGGGCCAACGTCCTGACTTTC
>TRBV28|NA|12|TRBJ1-2|NA
CASETGIGGYTF
TGTGCCTCGGAGACAGGTATCGGTGGCTACACCTTC
>TRBV6-4|TRBD2|18|TRBJ2-5|NA
CASSSRTSGRAPQLSQYF
TGTGCCAGCAGTTCGCGGACTAGCGGGAGGGCGCCTCAGTTGAGTCAGTACTTC
>TRBV28|NA|12|TRBJ2-7|NA
CASSLPQVQQYF
TGTGCCAGCAGTCTCCCACAGGTCCAGCAGTACTTC
>TRBV6-6|TRBD2|12|TRBJ2-1|few
CATGLAVSEGFF
TGTGCCACCGGACTAGCGGTTTCCGAGGGGTTCTTC
>TRBV28|NA|12|TRBJ1-1|once
CASSTGIVKAFF
TGTGCCAGCAGTACAGGGATAGTTAAAGCTTTCTTT
>TRBV4-3|NA|14|TRBJ2-3|NA
CASSGQSAADTQYF
TGCGCCAGCAGCGGTCAATCAGCGGCAGATACGCAGTATTTT
>TRBV5-1|NA|14|TRBJ2-4|NA
CASSPELAKNIQYF
TGCGCCAGCAGCCCCGAGTTAGCCAAAAACATTCAGTACTTC
>TRBV7-2|NA|16|TRBJ2-1|NA
CASSLVGAGSWNEQFF
TGTGCCAGCAGCTTAGTTGGGGCTGGAAGCTGGAATGAGCAGTTCTTC
>TRBV7-2|TRBD1|14|TRBJ1-2|NA
CASSPRTGRYGYTF
TGTGCCAGCAGCCCACGGACAGGGCGCTATGGCTACACCTTC
>TRBV10-3|NA|13|TRBJ2-7|NA
CAISETATYEQYF
TGTGCCATCAGTGAAACAGCAACCTACGAGCAGTACTTC
>TRBV30|TRBD1|14|TRBJ2-7|once
CAWSKGQGPYEQYF
TGTGCCTGGAGTAAGGGACAGGGGCCCTACGAGCAGTACTTC
>TRBV28|TRBD1|16|TRBJ2-2|NA
CASSPDRGSNTGELFF
TGTGCCAGCAGTCCCGACAGGGGATCGAACACCGGGGAGCTGTTTTTT
>TRBV18|TRBD1|15|TRBJ2-1|NA
CASSPEQGAYNEQFF
TGTGCCAGCTCACCGGAACAGGGGGCTTACAATGAGCAGTTCTTC
>TRBV30|NA|12|TRBJ2-7|NA
CAWTLGPYEQYF
TGTGCCTGGACCCTGGGGCCCTACGAGCAGTACTTC
>TRBV28|TRBD1|14|TRBJ1-5|NA
CASSSDRGNQPQHF
TGTGCCAGCAGCAGTGACAGGGGGAATCAGCCCCAGCATTTT
>TRBV7-9|NA|12|TRBJ2-7|NA
CASSLSRYEQYF
TGTGCCAGCAGCTTATCGAGGTACGAGCAGTACTTC